The T cell receptor beta chain under discussion was sequenced for a study of cytomegalovirus exposure and HLA in healthy donors. With 60 Vbeta and 13 Jbeta primers, the PCR was carried out. Generated by immunoSEQ multiplex PCR, the TCRdb table keeps only in-frame clones and is missing some. The data hold about 140,000 clones, with under 70% observed a single time. General study results and limits: Links to common viral pathogens appeared, in a later analysis, for several of the most significant clusters. The likely explanation for a cluster of highly shared sequence variants was sequencing artifact.

Concerning this clone itself: Its target is not known.

CDR1 and CDR2 (germline): LNHDA, SQIVND (reference sequence). V dropped 3 bases and J dropped 4; count of bases not matched to a gene: 3. This CDR3 contains 14 residues. Sequencing was carried out using PBMCs. This clonotype originated in a man aged 25-45 years in good health and CMV-seropositive. The chain employs TRBV19 and TRBJ2-4, with TRBD1 identical over 7 bases. This chain's CDR3 is CASSIRDRKNIQYF. The CDR3 region has the DNA TGTGCCAGTAGTATTCGGGACAGAAAAAACATTCAGTACTTC.